The entry below gives a single T cell receptor beta chain sequence along with its context. This sample is part of a study of blood T cells in healthy people across ages. Primers used in a second PCR of roughly 6 to 11 cycles were a sample-barcoded 5' primer and a J-beta primer mix. TCRdb processed the 5' RACE reads anew with MiXCR; each CDR3 protein has one entry. The sample has approximately 780,000 distinct CDR3 sequences; about a quarter are singletons. The CDR3 sequence is 16 residues long. Germline values: CDR1 SNHLY, CDR2 FYNNEI. Trimming at V came to 5 bases and at J to 1 base, leaving 10 bases not matched to a gene. The sample was also linked to a second study, of T cells of mothers and their children.

The material sequenced was blood. The chain has TRBV2 and TRBJ2-5; 7 bases align to TRBD1. The origin of this receptor is a boy younger than 18 in good health. The CDR3 DNA follows: TGTGCCAGCAGTATTACGATCCGGGACAGCCAAGAGACCCAGTACTTC. Its translation is CASSITIRDSQETQYF.